The rows below give T cell receptor beta chains drawn from one sample of a study of shared clonotypes between healthy human individuals. Generated by immunoSEQ multiplex PCR, the TCRdb table keeps only in-frame clones and is missing some. Altogether 2 million to 2.5 million clones are present, 90% to 96% being singletons, with the ten largest covering 0.1% to 0.15%. Specimen: naive CD4+ T cells sorted from blood. The receptors here all came from a man aged 18-30 years in good health. The CDR3 runs from the conserved cysteine through the conserved F or W. D genes are given only for firm matches. Size tells how often a clone was seen (once, few, many) or the class of an expanded clone, and some rows leave it out.

d_call,clone_size,v_call,j_call,cdr3_nt,cdr3_aa
TRBD1,-,TRBV6-7,TRBJ1-1,TGTGCCAGCAGCCGGAAACAGGGGCCTGGCACTGAAGCTTTCTTT,CASSRKQGPGTEAFF
TRBD1,-,TRBV6-5,TRBJ1-6,TGTGCCAGCAGCTCTCGACAGGGGAGGAATTCACCCCTCCACTTT,CASSSRQGRNSPLHF
-,-,TRBV5-1,TRBJ2-3,TGCGCCAGCAGCTTGGATGGCGGGAGCACAGATACGCAGTATTTT,CASSLDGGSTDTQYF
-,-,TRBV6-1,TRBJ2-3,TGTGCCAGCAGTGAACGGCAGAGCACAGATACGCAGTATTTT,CASSERQSTDTQYF
TRBD2,-,TRBV7-2,TRBJ2-7,TGTGCCAGCAGCCCCCTAGCGGGAAGCTACGAGCAGTACTTC,CASSPLAGSYEQYF
TRBD1,once,TRBV18,TRBJ2-5,TGTGCCAGCTCACCTCCGGGACAGCAAGAGACCCAGTACTTC,CASSPPGQQETQYF
-,-,TRBV29-1,TRBJ1-1,TGCAGCGTTGAAGCCGCCGGTGGCACTGAAGCTTTCTTT,CSVEAAGGTEAFF
-,-,TRBV10-3,TRBJ2-7,TGTGCCATCAGTGGACAGTCCGCCGAGCAGTACTTC,CAISGQSAEQYF
-,-,TRBV6-6,TRBJ1-1,TGTGCCAGCAGATCCAGGTTGAACACTGAAGCTTTCTTT,CASRSRLNTEAFF
TRBD1,-,TRBV5-7,TRBJ2-7,TGTGCCAGCAGACACAGGGGGTTCTACGAGCAGTACTTC,CASRHRGFYEQYF
TRBD1,-,TRBV18,TRBJ2-7,TGTGCCAGCTCTCCCCCGGGACAGGGGATCTACGAGCAGTACTTC,CASSPPGQGIYEQYF
-,-,TRBV2,TRBJ2-2,TGTGCCAGCAGCATAAGCACCGGGGAGCTGTTTTTT,CASSISTGELFF
TRBD2,-,TRBV6-1,TRBJ2-1,TGTGCCAGCAGTGGACGTCCCGGACTAGCGGGAGGGGGTGAGCAGTTCTTC,CASSGRPGLAGGGEQFF
TRBD2,once,TRBV19,TRBJ2-5,TGTGCCAGTAGTATTCTAGCGGGAGAGACCCAGTACTTC,CASSILAGETQYF
-,-,TRBV6-5,TRBJ2-5,TGTGCCAGCAGTCGTTCAGGGGTGGAGACCCAGTACTTC,CASSRSGVETQYF
-,-,TRBV12-5,TRBJ2-3,TGTGCTAGTGGTTTTGATGACGCTACGCAGTATTTT,CASGFDDATQYF
-,-,TRBV6-1,TRBJ2-2,TGTGCCAGCAGTGAAGCGCCATTATCGCCCGCCCAATGGGGACTGTTCGGGGAGCTGTTTTTT,CASSEAPLSPAQWGLFGELFF
-,-,TRBV14,TRBJ2-7,TGTGCCAGCAGCCACAGGGGCCCAATCGTGGGCGAGCAGTACTTC,CASSHRGPIVGEQYF
-,-,TRBV19,TRBJ2-7,TGTGCCAGTAGGGGGGGATTTTACGAGCAGTACTTC,CASRGGFYEQYF
-,-,TRBV9,TRBJ2-2,TGTGCCAGCAGCGGACCCCTTGGTGGGTCGAACACCGGGGAGCTGTTTTTT,CASSGPLGGSNTGELFF
-,-,TRBV30,TRBJ2-3,TGTGCCTGGAGTGTTGTGGGGGGGCCTACAGATACGCAGTATTTT,CAWSVVGGPTDTQYF
-,-,TRBV6-5,TRBJ2-7,TGTGCCAGCAGGGGGGGCGGATCCTACGAGCAGTACTTC,CASRGGGSYEQYF
-,-,TRBV30,TRBJ2-1,TGTGCCTGGAGTCTACAACCCGGGGCCCGTGGAAGATGGTTCTTC,CAWSLQPGARGRWFF
TRBD2,-,TRBV9,TRBJ2-5,TGTGCCAGCAGCGTACTAGCGGGGGCTCAAGAGACCCAGTACTTC,CASSVLAGAQETQYF
-,-,TRBV28,TRBJ1-2,TGTGCCAGCAGTTTAGGAGGGGGTTTAAGAGGCTACACCTTC,CASSLGGGLRGYTF
-,-,TRBV7-9,TRBJ1-3,TGTGCCAGCAGCTTGGGATCATGGGCTGGAAACACCATATATTTT,CASSLGSWAGNTIYF
-,-,TRBV5-1,TRBJ2-6,TGCGCCAGCAGCTTGGGGGCAGGCACGAGCTCTGGGGCCAACGTCCTGACTTTC,CASSLGAGTSSGANVLTF
-,-,TRBV6-5,TRBJ2-3,TGTGCCAGCCGACGAAGCACAGATACGCAGTATTTT,CASRRSTDTQYF
-,once,TRBV5-4,TRBJ2-7,TGTGCCAGCAGCCGCCGGGACACATCCTACGAGCAGTACTTC,CASSRRDTSYEQYF
-,-,TRBV18,TRBJ1-1,TGTGCCAGCTCACCACCGGCAGGGGAGAGCACTGAAGCTTTCTTT,CASSPPAGESTEAFF
TRBD1,few,TRBV27,TRBJ1-2,TGTGCCAGCAGTCTGGGACAGGGGGCGCGTGGCTACACCTTC,CASSLGQGARGYTF
TRBD2,-,TRBV5-1,TRBJ2-7,TGCGCCAGCAGCCTTGGGTTGGGGCTAGCGGGAAGTGGCGAGCAGTACTTC,CASSLGLGLAGSGEQYF
TRBD1,-,TRBV5-6,TRBJ1-1,TGTGCCAGCAGCTTCCAGGACAGGGAAGTTTCTGAAGCTTTCTTT,CASSFQDREVSEAFF
TRBD1,-,TRBV7-2,TRBJ2-7,TGTGCCAGCAGCACGGAGTCGGGACAGATCTACGAGCAGTACTTC,CASSTESGQIYEQYF
-,-,TRBV7-7,TRBJ2-3,TGTGCCAGCAGCTTAGTAGAAGTTTTACCAGATACGCAGTATTTT,CASSLVEVLPDTQYF
-,-,TRBV5-4,TRBJ1-2,TGTGCCAGCAGCTGGGGGGGCAGGGCGGACTATGGCTACACCTTC,CASSWGGRADYGYTF
TRBD2,-,TRBV10-3,TRBJ2-1,TGTGCCATCAGTGCGGTCGGGGGGAATGAGCAGTTCTTC,CAISAVGGNEQFF
-,-,TRBV5-1,TRBJ1-1,TGCGCCAGCAGCTTGAGACAGGATACTGAAGCTTTCTTT,CASSLRQDTEAFF
-,-,TRBV9,TRBJ1-2,TGTGCCAGCAGCGTACCGGGGCGCGATGGCTACACCTTC,CASSVPGRDGYTF
-,-,TRBV5-6,TRBJ1-6,TGTGCCAGCAGCTTGGGACAGGTTATGGGTTCACCCCTCCACTTT,CASSLGQVMGSPLHF